Listed below are T cell receptor beta chains from one sample, sequenced in a study of Graves' ophthalmopathy and Graves' hyperthyroidism. Each CDR3 protein is one row after TCRdb ran MiXCR on the multiplex PCR reads. The data show approximately 640,000 distinct CDR3 sequences, with just over 40% seen just once and over 2.5% held by the top ten. The source material was peripheral blood. The source is an adult man with Graves' ophthalmopathy. Both conserved end residues are part of each CDR3. A D gene is named only where the DNA matches it firmly. Size tells how often a clone was seen (once, few, many) or the class of an expanded clone, and some rows leave it out.

j_call: TRBJ2-2
v_call: TRBV29-1
clone_size: few
d_call: -
cdr3_aa: CSVEVTGYDTGKLFF
cdr3_nt: TGCAGCGTTGAAGTAACAGGGTACGACACCGGGAAGCTGTTTTTT

j_call: TRBJ2-5
v_call: TRBV28
clone_size: few
d_call: -
cdr3_aa: CASLGESVETQYF
cdr3_nt: TGTGCCAGCCTTGGTGAATCCGTTGAGACCCAGTACTTC

j_call: TRBJ1-1
v_call: TRBV4-1
clone_size: -
d_call: -
cdr3_aa: CASSHPEGYTEAFF
cdr3_nt: TGCGCCAGCAGCCACCCAGAGGGGTACACTGAAGCTTTCTTT

j_call: TRBJ1-5
v_call: TRBV9
clone_size: many
d_call: -
cdr3_aa: CASSAGGGSNQPQHF
cdr3_nt: TGTGCCAGCAGCGCCGGGGGAGGGAGCAATCAGCCCCAGCATTTT

j_call: TRBJ2-7
v_call: TRBV12-5
clone_size: -
d_call: -
cdr3_aa: CASGLVQAYEQYF
cdr3_nt: TGTGCTAGTGGTTTGGTACAAGCCTACGAGCAGTACTTC

j_call: TRBJ2-5
v_call: TRBV4-3
clone_size: many
d_call: -
cdr3_aa: CASSQDRSGETQYF
cdr3_nt: TGCGCCAGCAGCCAAGATAGGAGTGGGGAGACCCAGTACTTC

j_call: TRBJ1-2
v_call: TRBV9
clone_size: -
d_call: TRBD1
cdr3_aa: CASSGGQGGGYGYTF
cdr3_nt: TGTGCCAGCAGCGGAGGACAGGGAGGGGGCTATGGCTACACCTTC

j_call: TRBJ1-4
v_call: TRBV5-1
clone_size: few
d_call: TRBD1
cdr3_aa: CASSSAGGLDEKLFF
cdr3_nt: TGCGCCAGCAGCTCCGCAGGGGGCTTAGATGAAAAACTGTTTTTT

j_call: TRBJ2-6
v_call: TRBV9
clone_size: many
d_call: TRBD2
cdr3_aa: CASSMGLAGDSGANVLTF
cdr3_nt: TGTGCCAGCAGCATGGGACTAGCGGGAGACTCTGGGGCCAACGTCCTGACTTTC

j_call: TRBJ2-7
v_call: TRBV5-4
clone_size: -
d_call: -
cdr3_aa: CASSWGRVSHEQYF
cdr3_nt: TGTGCCAGCAGTTGGGGCAGGGTGAGCCACGAGCAGTACTTC

j_call: TRBJ2-2
v_call: TRBV9
clone_size: -
d_call: TRBD2
cdr3_aa: CASSVGTSGRLSTGELFF
cdr3_nt: TGTGCCAGCAGCGTAGGGACTAGCGGGAGGCTCAGCACCGGGGAGCTGTTTTTT

j_call: TRBJ2-1
v_call: TRBV10-3
clone_size: -
d_call: TRBD2
cdr3_aa: CAISGPSGGGNEQFF
cdr3_nt: TGTGCCATCAGTGGGCCGAGCGGCGGGGGCAATGAGCAGTTCTTC

j_call: TRBJ2-7
v_call: TRBV20-1
clone_size: -
d_call: -
cdr3_aa: CSARDPGKESYEQYF
cdr3_nt: TGCAGTGCTAGAGACCCGGGGAAGGAATCCTACGAGCAGTACTTC

j_call: TRBJ1-4
v_call: TRBV10-3
clone_size: many
d_call: -
cdr3_aa: CAISEGRLEKLFF
cdr3_nt: TGTGCCATCAGTGAGGGGCGGTTAGAAAAACTGTTTTTT

j_call: TRBJ2-2
v_call: TRBV19
clone_size: many
d_call: -
cdr3_aa: CASMRDTGELFF
cdr3_nt: TGTGCCAGTATGAGAGACACCGGGGAGCTGTTTTTT

j_call: TRBJ2-7
v_call: TRBV7-9
clone_size: few
d_call: TRBD2
cdr3_aa: CASSLGGGVSNYEQYF
cdr3_nt: TGTGCCAGCAGCTTAGGGGGGGGGGTGTCTAACTACGAGCAGTACTTC

j_call: TRBJ1-4
v_call: TRBV18
clone_size: many
d_call: -
cdr3_aa: CASSPGTDEKLFF
cdr3_nt: TGTGCCAGCAGTCCCGGGACGGATGAAAAACTGTTTTTT

j_call: TRBJ1-6
v_call: TRBV7-4
clone_size: once
d_call: -
cdr3_aa: CANSLDGNSPLHF
cdr3_nt: TGTGCCAACAGCTTGGACGGTAATTCACCCCTCCACTTT

j_call: TRBJ2-7
v_call: TRBV2
clone_size: -
d_call: TRBD1
cdr3_aa: CASTRQGGEQYF
cdr3_nt: TGTGCCAGCACCCGACAGGGGGGCGAGCAGTACTTC

j_call: TRBJ2-5
v_call: TRBV7-2
clone_size: -
d_call: TRBD2
cdr3_aa: CASSLGGGQGTQYF
cdr3_nt: TGTGCCAGCAGCTTAGGGGGGGGTCAGGGGACCCAGTACTTC

j_call: TRBJ2-5
v_call: TRBV4-1
clone_size: many
d_call: TRBD1
cdr3_aa: CASSRDRGGLETQYF
cdr3_nt: TGCGCCAGCAGCCGAGACAGGGGCGGATTGGAGACCCAGTACTTC

j_call: TRBJ2-7
v_call: TRBV5-1
clone_size: -
d_call: -
cdr3_aa: CASSLQGGSSYEQYF
cdr3_nt: TGCGCCAGCAGCTTACAGGGAGGGAGCTCCTACGAGCAGTACTTC

j_call: TRBJ1-5
v_call: TRBV19
clone_size: many
d_call: -
cdr3_aa: CASTPGRPNQPQHF
cdr3_nt: TGTGCCAGTACTCCCGGTCGGCCCAATCAGCCCCAGCATTTT

j_call: TRBJ1-3
v_call: TRBV24-1
clone_size: many
d_call: -
cdr3_aa: CATSDLDGNTIYF
cdr3_nt: TGTGCCACCAGTGATTTGGATGGTAACACCATATATTTT

j_call: TRBJ2-2
v_call: TRBV6-5
clone_size: -
d_call: -
cdr3_aa: CASSRAGWNTGELFF
cdr3_nt: TGTGCCAGCAGTAGGGCGGGGTGGAACACCGGGGAGCTGTTTTTT

j_call: TRBJ2-5
v_call: TRBV12-3/TRBV12-4
clone_size: many
d_call: TRBD1
cdr3_aa: CASSPQGSETQYF
cdr3_nt: TGTGCCAGCAGTCCACAGGGGTCAGAGACCCAGTACTTC

j_call: TRBJ2-7
v_call: TRBV2
clone_size: -
d_call: TRBD2
cdr3_aa: CASRIGTSGSLTFLYEQYF
cdr3_nt: TGTGCCAGCAGGATCGGGACTAGCGGGAGCCTCACCTTTCTTTACGAGCAGTACTTC

j_call: TRBJ2-3
v_call: TRBV7-9
clone_size: -
d_call: -
cdr3_aa: CASSLNEDTQYF
cdr3_nt: TGTGCCAGCAGCTTAAATGAAGATACGCAGTATTTT

j_call: TRBJ2-2
v_call: TRBV20-1
clone_size: few
d_call: TRBD2
cdr3_aa: CSARDFTSGNTGELFF
cdr3_nt: TGCAGTGCTAGAGACTTTACTAGCGGCAACACCGGGGAGCTGTTTTTT

j_call: TRBJ2-5
v_call: TRBV29-1
clone_size: -
d_call: -
cdr3_aa: CSVTTESGNQPQYF
cdr3_nt: TGCAGCGTGACAACAGAGTCGGGCAATCAGCCCCAGTACTTC

j_call: TRBJ2-5
v_call: TRBV20-1
clone_size: many
d_call: -
cdr3_aa: CSATQGGQETQYF
cdr3_nt: TGCAGTGCTACTCAGGGTGGCCAAGAGACCCAGTACTTC

j_call: TRBJ1-1
v_call: TRBV15
clone_size: -
d_call: -
cdr3_aa: CATSSLPKGDTEAFF
cdr3_nt: TGTGCCACCAGCAGCTTACCAAAGGGAGACACTGAAGCTTTCTTT

j_call: TRBJ1-5
v_call: TRBV5-8
clone_size: many
d_call: TRBD1
cdr3_aa: CASSEDRGRHQPQHF
cdr3_nt: TGTGCCAGCAGTGAGGACAGGGGGAGGCATCAGCCCCAGCATTTT